Following are 7 T cell receptor beta chains from one sample sequenced in a study of shared clonotypes between healthy human individuals. Assay: immunoSEQ multiplex PCR; the TCRdb copy retains only in-frame clones and omits some. The data hold more than 2,000,000 clones, with approximately 94% observed a single time. What was sequenced was naive CD4+ T cells sorted from blood. The subset: CD45RA+ positively selected. The receptors come from a young man in good health.

The chain employs TRBV4-1 and TRBJ2-2, with 12 bases that match TRBD2. The trim removed 2 bases at V and 11 bases at J, leaving 6 bases unmatched. Germline V CDR1 and CDR2: MGHRA, YSYEKL. This CDR3 comprises 15 residues. The CDR3: CASSQTTGLAGELFF. In DNA, the CDR3 is TGCGCCAGCAGCCAAACAACGGGACTAGCGGGCGAGCTGTTTTTT.

The gene calls are TRBV10-3 and TRBJ2-5; TRBD1 or TRBD2 may be the D gene (6 bases each). The J call is uncertain, as TRBJ2-7 better fits the DNA end. Germline values: CDR1 ENHRY, CDR2 SYGVKD. The CDR3 consists of 15 residues. The CDR3 nucleotides are TGTGCCATCAGTGATCGGGGGCAGCCCGGAGACGAGCAGTACTTC. This gives the protein CAISDRGQPGDEQYF.

The V call is TRBV4-1, the J call TRBJ2-7, with D perhaps assigned TRBD1 or TRBD2 (5 bases each). The CDR3 contains 14 residues. V shed 4 bases and J shed 3 bases, with 13 bases lying between them. CDR1 is MGHRA, CDR2 YSYEKL, per germline. In nucleotides, the CDR3 is TGCGCCAGCAGCCCACAAGGGACCATCTACGAGCAGTACTTC. It yields the protein CASSPQGTIYEQYF.

This clone was picked up a small number of times. Within the sample, other DNA sequences also encode this same CDR3. This chain joins TRBV10-3 and TRBJ1-4; no clear D gene. Trimming shortened V by 0 bases and J by 1 base, and 6 bases separated the two germline ends. Looked up from germline, CDR1 is ENHRY and CDR2 is SYGVKD. The CDR3 contains 15 residues. CDR3: CAISESGGTNEKLFF. CDR3 sequence (DNA): TGTGCCATCAGTGAGTCGGGAGGAACTAATGAAAAACTGTTTTTT.

The rearrangement joins TRBV5-1 to TRBJ2-1; 7 bases are shared with TRBD1. V lost 0 bases and J lost 5; bases outside the gene matches: 5. The germline V gene encodes CDR1 SGHRS and CDR2 YFSETQ. CDR3 length: 15 amino acids. This CDR3 is CASSLGQGIHNEQFF. CDR3 sequence (DNA): TGCGCCAGCAGCTTGGGACAGGGCATCCACAATGAGCAGTTCTTC.

This chain joins TRBV28 and TRBJ1-4; 8 bases align to TRBD1. V lost 6 bases to trimming and J lost 7 bases; unmatched junction nucleotides: 13. The length of the CDR3 is 16 residues. Germline V gene lookup returns CDR1 MDHEN and CDR2 SYDVKM. CDR3 region: CASRYPGQALTEKLFF. The CDR3 nucleotides are TGTGCCAGCAGATACCCGGGACAGGCGCTTACTGAAAAACTGTTTTTT.

The chain uses TRBV6-9 and TRBJ2-7; the match to TRBD2 covers 7 bases. There are 15 residues in the CDR3. The germline V gene encodes CDR1 MNHGY and CDR2 SVAAGI. The trim removed 7 bases at V and 0 bases at J, leaving 9 bases unmatched. The CDR3 coding sequence is TGTGCCAGCACCCCGGGAGGCGTAAGCTCCTACGAGCAGTACTTC. Amino acid sequence: CASTPGGVSSYEQYF.